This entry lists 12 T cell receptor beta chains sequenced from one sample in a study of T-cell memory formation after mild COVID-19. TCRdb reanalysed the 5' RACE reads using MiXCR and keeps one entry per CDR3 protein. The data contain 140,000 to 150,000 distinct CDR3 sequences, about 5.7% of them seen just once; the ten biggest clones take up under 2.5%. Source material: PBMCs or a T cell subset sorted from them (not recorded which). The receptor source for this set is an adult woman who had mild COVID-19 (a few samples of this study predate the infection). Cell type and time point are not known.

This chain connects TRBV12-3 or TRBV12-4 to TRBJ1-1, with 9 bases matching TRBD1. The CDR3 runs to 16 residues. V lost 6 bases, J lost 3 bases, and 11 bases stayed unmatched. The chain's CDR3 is CASSFLPTGGHTEAFF. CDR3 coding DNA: TGTGCCAGCAGCTTCCTTCCGACAGGGGGACACACTGAAGCTTTCTTT.

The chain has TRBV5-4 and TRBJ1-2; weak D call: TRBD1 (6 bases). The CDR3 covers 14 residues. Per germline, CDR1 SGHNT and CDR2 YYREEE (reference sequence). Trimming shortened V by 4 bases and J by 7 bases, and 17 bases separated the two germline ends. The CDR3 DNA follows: TGTGCCAGCAGCCTTCTAGGACAGATGGGTGGCTACACCTTC. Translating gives CASSLLGQMGGYTF.

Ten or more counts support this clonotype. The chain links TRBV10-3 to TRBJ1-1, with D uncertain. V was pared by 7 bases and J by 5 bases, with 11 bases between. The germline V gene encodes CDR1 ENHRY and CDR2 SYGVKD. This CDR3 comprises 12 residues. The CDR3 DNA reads TGTGCCATCAAACATCCGGGAACTGAAGCTTTCTTT. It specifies CAIKHPGTEAFF.

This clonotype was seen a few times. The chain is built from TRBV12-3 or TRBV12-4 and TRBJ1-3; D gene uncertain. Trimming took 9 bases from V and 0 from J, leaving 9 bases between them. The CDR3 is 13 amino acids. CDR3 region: CASSEASGNTIYF. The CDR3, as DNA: TGTGCCAGTTCCGAGGCCTCTGGAAACACCATATATTTT.

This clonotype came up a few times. DNA for the CDR3: TGTGCCAGCAGCGTCCCCGTGAACACTGAAGCTTTCTTT. Encoded protein: CASSVPVNTEAFF. This chain uses TRBV7-9 with TRBJ1-1; no firm D call. Germline V lookup: CDR1 SEHNR, CDR2 FQNEAQ (reference sequence). V lost 5 bases and J lost 0, with 7 bases in between. This CDR3 is built from 13 residues.

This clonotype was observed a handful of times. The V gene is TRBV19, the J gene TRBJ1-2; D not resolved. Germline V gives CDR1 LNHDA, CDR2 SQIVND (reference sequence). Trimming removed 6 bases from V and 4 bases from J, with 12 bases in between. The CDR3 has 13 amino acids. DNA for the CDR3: TGTGCCAGTAGAAAGGACGGGGTCTATGGCTACACCTTC. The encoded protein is CASRKDGVYGYTF.

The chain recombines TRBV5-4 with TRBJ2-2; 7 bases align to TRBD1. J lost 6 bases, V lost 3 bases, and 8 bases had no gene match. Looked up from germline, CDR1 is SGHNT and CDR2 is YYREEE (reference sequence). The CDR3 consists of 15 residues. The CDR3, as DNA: TGTGCCAGCAGCTCACTAACAGGGGAACCCGGGGAGCTGTTTTTT. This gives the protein CASSSLTGEPGELFF.

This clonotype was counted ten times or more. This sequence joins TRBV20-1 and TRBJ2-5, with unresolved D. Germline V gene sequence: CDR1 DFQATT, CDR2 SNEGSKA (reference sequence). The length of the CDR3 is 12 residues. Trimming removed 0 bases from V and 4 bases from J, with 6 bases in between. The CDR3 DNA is TGCAGTGCTAGAGATTTCCGAGAGACCCAGTACTTC. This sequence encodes CSARDFRETQYF.

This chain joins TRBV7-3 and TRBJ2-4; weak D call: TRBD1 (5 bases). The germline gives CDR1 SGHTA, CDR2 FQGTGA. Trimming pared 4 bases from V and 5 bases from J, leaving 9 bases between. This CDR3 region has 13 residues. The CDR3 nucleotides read TGTGCCAGCAGCTCCTTAGGGGAAAACATTCAGTACTTC. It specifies CASSSLGENIQYF.

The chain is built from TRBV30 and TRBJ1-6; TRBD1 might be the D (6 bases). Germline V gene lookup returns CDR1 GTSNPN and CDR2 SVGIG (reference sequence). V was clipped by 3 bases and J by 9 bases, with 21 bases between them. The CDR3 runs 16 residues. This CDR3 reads CAWRTSGGGASSPLHF. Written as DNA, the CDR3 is TGTGCCTGGAGGACCTCGGGTGGGGGCGCATCTTCACCCCTCCACTTT.

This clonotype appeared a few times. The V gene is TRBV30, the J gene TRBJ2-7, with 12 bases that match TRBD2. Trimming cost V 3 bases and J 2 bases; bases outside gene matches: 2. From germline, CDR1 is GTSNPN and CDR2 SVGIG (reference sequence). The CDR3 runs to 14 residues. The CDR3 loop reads CAWRTSGGAYEQYF. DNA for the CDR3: TGTGCCTGGAGGACTAGCGGGGGAGCCTACGAGCAGTACTTC. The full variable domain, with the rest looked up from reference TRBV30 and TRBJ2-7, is SQTIHQWPATLVQPVGSPLSLECTVEGTSNPNLYWYRQAAGRGLQLLFYSVGIGQISSEVPQNLSASRPQDRQFILSSKKLLLSDSGFYLCAWRTSGGAYEQYFGPGTRLTVT.

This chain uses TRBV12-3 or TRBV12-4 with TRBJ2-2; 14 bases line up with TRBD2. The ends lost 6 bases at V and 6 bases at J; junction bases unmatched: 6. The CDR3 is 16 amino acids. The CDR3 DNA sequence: TGTGCCAGCAGCTGGACTAGCGGGAGGCATCCCGGGGAGCTGTTTTTT. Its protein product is CASSWTSGRHPGELFF.